Listed below are T cell receptor beta chains from one sample, sequenced in a study of CD8 T cells in Susac syndrome. TCRdb itself ran the immunoSEQ multiplex PCR reads through MiXCR, one entry per CDR3 protein. This sample carries 250,000 to 350,000 distinct CDR3 sequences, about 85% of them seen once, and the ten largest clones take approximately 0.11%. The sequencing input was CD8+ T cells from PBMCs. These TCRs come from a human donor with multiple sclerosis. Both conserved end residues are part of each CDR3. A D gene is named only where the DNA matches it firmly. Rows give clone size only sometimes, using once, few, many, or a class for an expanded clone.

V gene: TRBV9; J gene: TRBJ1-1; D gene: -; CDR3 length: 13; clone size: -; CDR3 DNA: TGTGCCAGCGGAAGGGGAGGGAACACTGAAGCTTTCTTT; CDR3 protein: CASGRGGNTEAFF
V gene: TRBV12-3/TRBV12-4; J gene: TRBJ1-2; D gene: -; CDR3 length: 13; clone size: -; CDR3 DNA: TGTGCCAGCAGCCCGGGACTGCTCTATGGCTACACCTTC; CDR3 protein: CASSPGLLYGYTF
V gene: TRBV27; J gene: TRBJ1-1; D gene: -; CDR3 length: 13; clone size: -; CDR3 DNA: TGTGCCAGCAGCCAGCAGGGCCCGACTGAAGCTTTCTTT; CDR3 protein: CASSQQGPTEAFF
V gene: TRBV24-1; J gene: TRBJ2-2; D gene: -; CDR3 length: 20; clone size: -; CDR3 DNA: TGTGCCACCATCTCCAGGGGGCCGGGCGGGAGGGCGTCGAACACCGGGGAGCTGTTTTTT; CDR3 protein: CATISRGPGGRASNTGELFF
V gene: TRBV20-1; J gene: TRBJ2-5; D gene: TRBD2; CDR3 length: 15; clone size: -; CDR3 DNA: TGCAGTGCTAGAGATCTAGCGGGGTACCAAGAGACCCAGTACTTC; CDR3 protein: CSARDLAGYQETQYF
V gene: TRBV27; J gene: TRBJ2-7; D gene: -; CDR3 length: 14; clone size: -; CDR3 DNA: TGTGCCAGCAGTTTAACAGGGTGGAACTACGAGCAGTACTTC; CDR3 protein: CASSLTGWNYEQYF
V gene: TRBV3-1; J gene: TRBJ2-1; D gene: -; CDR3 length: 17; clone size: -; CDR3 DNA: TGTGCCAGCAGCCGAAGCGTGAGGATCTCTCTCATTAGTGGGCAGTTCTTC; CDR3 protein: CASSRSVRISLISGQFF
V gene: TRBV7-3; J gene: TRBJ2-7; D gene: -; CDR3 length: 13; clone size: few; CDR3 DNA: TGTGCCAGCAGCGGCGGGAATACCTACGAGCAGTACTTC; CDR3 protein: CASSGGNTYEQYF
V gene: TRBV20-1; J gene: TRBJ2-1; D gene: TRBD1; CDR3 length: 16; clone size: -; CDR3 DNA: TGCAGTGCTAGGGACCCGGACAGGGGCGCGAACAATGAGCAGTTCTTC; CDR3 protein: CSARDPDRGANNEQFF
V gene: TRBV9; J gene: TRBJ2-7; D gene: TRBD1; CDR3 length: 15; clone size: -; CDR3 DNA: TGTGCCAGCAGCGTAGGACAGGGTTCAACCTACGAGCAGTACTTC; CDR3 protein: CASSVGQGSTYEQYF
V gene: TRBV11-3; J gene: TRBJ1-5; D gene: TRBD1; CDR3 length: 17; clone size: -; CDR3 DNA: TGTGCCAGCAGCTTAAATCCGGGACAGGGAGGCAATCAGCCCCAGCATTTT; CDR3 protein: CASSLNPGQGGNQPQHF
V gene: TRBV20-1; J gene: TRBJ2-3; D gene: TRBD2; CDR3 length: 17; clone size: -; CDR3 DNA: TGCAGTGCTAGTTCCCCGGGACTAGCGGGAGGGGCAGATACGCAGTATTTT; CDR3 protein: CSASSPGLAGGADTQYF
V gene: TRBV29-1; J gene: TRBJ2-7; D gene: -; CDR3 length: 10; clone size: -; CDR3 DNA: TGCAGCGTTGTAGCCTACGAGCAGTACTTC; CDR3 protein: CSVVAYEQYF
V gene: TRBV28; J gene: TRBJ1-2; D gene: TRBD1; CDR3 length: 14; clone size: -; CDR3 DNA: TGTGCCAGCAGTTACCGACAGGGACGCTATGGCTACACCTTC; CDR3 protein: CASSYRQGRYGYTF
V gene: TRBV29-1; J gene: TRBJ1-1; D gene: -; CDR3 length: 15; clone size: -; CDR3 DNA: TGCAGCGTTGAAGGAGCTCTAGGGCTGAACACTGAAGCTTTCTTT; CDR3 protein: CSVEGALGLNTEAFF
V gene: TRBV27; J gene: TRBJ2-5; D gene: TRBD1; CDR3 length: 16; clone size: few; CDR3 DNA: TGTGCCAGCAGTTCTCTTAGGACAGGGTTCTTAGAGACCCAGTACTTC; CDR3 protein: CASSSLRTGFLETQYF
V gene: TRBV9; J gene: TRBJ2-7; D gene: -; CDR3 length: 16; clone size: once; CDR3 DNA: TGTGCCAGCAGCGTAGCTGGGGCAACAGGGACCTACGAGCAGTACTTC; CDR3 protein: CASSVAGATGTYEQYF
V gene: TRBV19; J gene: TRBJ2-5; D gene: TRBD2; CDR3 length: 15; clone size: -; CDR3 DNA: TGTGCCAGTAGGCGCGGGAGGGAGGGAGAAGAGACCCAGTACTTC; CDR3 protein: CASRRGREGEETQYF
V gene: TRBV27; J gene: TRBJ1-1; D gene: TRBD1; CDR3 length: 13; clone size: -; CDR3 DNA: TGTGCCAGCAGTAGGGGGCCGACCACTGAAGCTTTCTTT; CDR3 protein: CASSRGPTTEAFF
V gene: TRBV7-9; J gene: TRBJ2-3; D gene: -; CDR3 length: 15; clone size: once; CDR3 DNA: TGTGCCAGCAGCTTAGTAGGCGCGCCCGGAGATACGCAGTATTTT; CDR3 protein: CASSLVGAPGDTQYF
V gene: TRBV10-3; J gene: TRBJ2-1; D gene: -; CDR3 length: 10; clone size: -; CDR3 DNA: TGTGCCACCGGACAGCCCGAGCAGTTCTTC; CDR3 protein: CATGQPEQFF
V gene: TRBV6-2/TRBV6-3; J gene: TRBJ2-1; D gene: TRBD2; CDR3 length: 13; clone size: -; CDR3 DNA: TGTGCCAGCAAGGGGAGGGCCTACAATGAGCAGTTCTTC; CDR3 protein: CASKGRAYNEQFF
V gene: TRBV5-1; J gene: TRBJ1-1; D gene: -; CDR3 length: 15; clone size: -; CDR3 DNA: TGCGCCAGCAGCTTGGAGTCCTCAGGGAGCCGCGAAGCTTTCTTT; CDR3 protein: CASSLESSGSREAFF
V gene: TRBV27; J gene: TRBJ2-1; D gene: TRBD2; CDR3 length: 18; clone size: -; CDR3 DNA: TGTGCCAGCACCGGAGCGCAAGAAGTGGGGACTAGTATTCATGAGCAGTTCTTC; CDR3 protein: CASTGAQEVGTSIHEQFF
V gene: TRBV7-9; J gene: TRBJ1-4; D gene: -; CDR3 length: 12; clone size: -; CDR3 DNA: TGTGCCAGCAGCGCCCTAGAGGAAAAACTGTTTTTT; CDR3 protein: CASSALEEKLFF
V gene: TRBV24-1; J gene: TRBJ2-5; D gene: -; CDR3 length: 18; clone size: -; CDR3 DNA: TGTGCCACCAGTGATTTGGCCATCCTTAGGACTCTCCAAGAGACCCAGTACTTC; CDR3 protein: CATSDLAILRTLQETQYF
V gene: TRBV6-1; J gene: TRBJ2-7; D gene: -; CDR3 length: 16; clone size: -; CDR3 DNA: TGTGCCAGCAGCCCTGGGATCGGACAGTTAACCTACGAGCAGTACTTC; CDR3 protein: CASSPGIGQLTYEQYF
V gene: TRBV7-9; J gene: TRBJ1-1; D gene: -; CDR3 length: 18; clone size: -; CDR3 DNA: TGTGCCAGCAGCCGCGGTGCTCCAGGGCGTGCCATGAACACTGAAGCTTTCTTT; CDR3 protein: CASSRGAPGRAMNTEAFF
V gene: TRBV19; J gene: TRBJ2-1; D gene: -; CDR3 length: 14; clone size: -; CDR3 DNA: TGTGCCAGTAGTATAAGGGGGAGGCACAATGAGCAGTTCTTC; CDR3 protein: CASSIRGRHNEQFF
V gene: TRBV30; J gene: TRBJ2-1; D gene: -; CDR3 length: 12; clone size: -; CDR3 DNA: TGTGCCTGGAGTAGCTCCAGCAATGAGCAGTTCTTC; CDR3 protein: CAWSSSSNEQFF
V gene: TRBV2; J gene: TRBJ2-1; D gene: TRBD2; CDR3 length: 13; clone size: -; CDR3 DNA: TGTGCCATACTAGCGGGATCCTACAATGAGCAGTTCTTC; CDR3 protein: CAILAGSYNEQFF
V gene: TRBV10-3; J gene: TRBJ2-7; D gene: TRBD1; CDR3 length: 12; clone size: -; CDR3 DNA: TGTGCCACGACAGGGATGAACTACGAGCAGTACTTC; CDR3 protein: CATTGMNYEQYF
V gene: TRBV2; J gene: TRBJ1-1; D gene: -; CDR3 length: 15; clone size: -; CDR3 DNA: TGTGCCAGCAGTGAAAACGTTGTGGGACGGACTGAAGCTTTCTTT; CDR3 protein: CASSENVVGRTEAFF
V gene: TRBV12-3/TRBV12-4; J gene: TRBJ1-4; D gene: TRBD1; CDR3 length: 14; clone size: -; CDR3 DNA: TGTGCCAGCAGTTTAGCCGGGACAGAAGAAAAACTGTTTTTT; CDR3 protein: CASSLAGTEEKLFF
V gene: TRBV6-5; J gene: TRBJ2-7; D gene: -; CDR3 length: 15; clone size: -; CDR3 DNA: TGTGCCAGCAGTTACTCTTCCCTCCCCTCCTACGAGCAGTACTTC; CDR3 protein: CASSYSSLPSYEQYF